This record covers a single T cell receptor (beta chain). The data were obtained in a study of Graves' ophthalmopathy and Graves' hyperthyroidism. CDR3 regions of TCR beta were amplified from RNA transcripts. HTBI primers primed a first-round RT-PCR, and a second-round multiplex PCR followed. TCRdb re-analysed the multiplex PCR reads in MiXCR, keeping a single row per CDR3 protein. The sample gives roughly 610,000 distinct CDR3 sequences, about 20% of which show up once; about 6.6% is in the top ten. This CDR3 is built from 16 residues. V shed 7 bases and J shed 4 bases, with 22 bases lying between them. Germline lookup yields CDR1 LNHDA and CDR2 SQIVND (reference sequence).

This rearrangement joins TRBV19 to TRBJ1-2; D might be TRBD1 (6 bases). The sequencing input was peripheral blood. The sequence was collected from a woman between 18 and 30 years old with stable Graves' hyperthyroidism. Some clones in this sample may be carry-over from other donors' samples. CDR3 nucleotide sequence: TGTGCCAGTATCCCACAGCGGACAGCCTCCAGCTATGGCTACACCTTC. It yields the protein CASIPQRTASSYGYTF.